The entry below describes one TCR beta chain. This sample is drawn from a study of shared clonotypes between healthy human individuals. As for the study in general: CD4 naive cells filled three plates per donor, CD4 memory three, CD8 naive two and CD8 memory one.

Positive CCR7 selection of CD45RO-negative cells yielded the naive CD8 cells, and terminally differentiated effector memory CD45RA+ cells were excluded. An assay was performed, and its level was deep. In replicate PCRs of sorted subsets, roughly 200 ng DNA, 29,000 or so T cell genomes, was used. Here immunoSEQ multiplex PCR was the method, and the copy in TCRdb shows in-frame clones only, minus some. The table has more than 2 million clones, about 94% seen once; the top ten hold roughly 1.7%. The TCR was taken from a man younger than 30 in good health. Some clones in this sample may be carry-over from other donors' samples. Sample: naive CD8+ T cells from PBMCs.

CDR3 in DNA: TGTGCCAGCAGTTTACGGGAGGGGGGTTTGGAGACCCAGTACTTC. Its protein is CASSLREGGLETQYF. The V and J genes are TRBV28 and TRBJ2-5; 8 bases match TRBD2. V lost 2 bases, J lost 5 bases, and 7 bases stayed unmatched. CDR3 length equals 15 residues. Germline-derived CDR1 and CDR2 are MDHEN and SYDVKM. Combining the CDR3 with reference TRBV28 and TRBJ2-5 gives the whole variable domain DVKVTQSSRYLVKRTGEKVFLECVQDMDHENMFWYRQDPGLGLRLIYFSYDVKMKEKGDIPEGYSVSREKKERFSLILESASTNQTSMYLCASSLREGGLETQYFGPGTRLLVL.